These 31 T cell receptor beta chains were all obtained from the same sample, sequenced in a study of shared clonotypes between healthy human individuals. CD45RO-negative, CCR7-positively selected cells formed the naive CD8 fraction, excluding terminally differentiated effector memory CD45RA+ cells. Using immunoSEQ multiplex PCR, the repertoire was profiled, and TCRdb retains in-frame clones only, with some absent. The sample has fewer than 700,000 clones; 85% to 95% are singletons. Source material: naive CD8+ T cells sorted from blood. The origin of the receptors is a woman aged 30 to 39 in good health.

This clone was observed once. The chain links TRBV9 to TRBJ2-5; D not certain. Trimming removed 0 bases from V and 7 bases from J, with 13 bases in between. CDR1 and CDR2 (germline): SGDLS, YYNGEE. The CDR3 runs to 14 residues. CDR3 nucleotides: TGTGCCAGCAGCGTAGGACGGGCTCGAGGGACCCAGTACTTC. Translated, it gives CASSVGRARGTQYF.

The chain has TRBV27 and TRBJ2-7, with D maybe TRBD1 (5 bases). The CDR3 spans 15 residues. The germline V gene has CDR1 MNHEY and CDR2 SMNVEV (reference sequence). Trimming pared 6 bases from V and 2 bases from J, leaving 17 bases between. The CDR3 sequence: CASRITQGSTYEQYF. CDR3 coding DNA: TGTGCCAGCAGAATTACTCAGGGTTCAACCTACGAGCAGTACTTC.

The CDR3 is CASRHASYEQYF. The CDR3 DNA follows: TGTGCCAGCCGACACGCCTCCTACGAGCAGTACTTC. The chain joins TRBV6-1 to TRBJ2-7; D gene ambiguous. Trimming left V 8 bases short and J 0 bases short, with 8 bases between. Germline loops: CDR1 MNHNS, CDR2 SASEGT. The CDR3 has 12 amino acids.

J is TRBJ1-1 and V is TRBV7-3; D is unresolved. From germline, CDR1 is SGHTA and CDR2 FQGTGA. V was pared by 5 bases and J by 1 base, with 14 bases between. This CDR3 is 15 amino acids long. As DNA, the CDR3 is TGTGCCAGCAGCCCCACCGGGCACCGGAACACTGAAGCTTTCTTT. Encoded protein: CASSPTGHRNTEAFF.

The table lists this clone with a few counts. For the CDR3, the DNA is TGTGCCACCCTCCTCTATGGCTACACCTTC. It codes for CATLLYGYTF. V is TRBV2 and J is TRBJ1-2; D call uncertain. The CDR3 loop spans 10 amino acids. Trimming shortened V by 10 bases and J by 4 bases, and 7 bases separated the two germline ends. Germline CDR1 reads SNHLY; CDR2 reads FYNNEI.

The genes are TRBV25-1 and TRBJ1-5; D call uncertain. The V and J ends lost 0 bases and 7 bases respectively, with 10 bases between them. The CDR3 is 14 amino acids. CDR1 and CDR2 from the germline V gene are MGHDK and SYGVNS. The CDR3 region has the DNA TGTGCCAGCAGTGAATACGGGGAAGGACAGCCCCAGCATTTT. Protein sequence: CASSEYGEGQPQHF.

The chain joins TRBV4-1 to TRBJ2-2; D call uncertain. CDR1 and CDR2 (germline): MGHRA, YSYEKL. V lost 0 bases and J 5 bases, leaving 13 bases between the germline ends. This CDR3 is 16 amino acids long. This CDR3 reads CASSQDGQPGTGELFF. In DNA, the CDR3 is TGCGCCAGCAGCCAAGATGGGCAACCCGGAACCGGGGAGCTGTTTTTT.

This clone was picked up a small number of times. The chain recombines TRBV4-1 with TRBJ2-7; 11 nucleotides align to TRBD2. The CDR3 is made up of 15 amino acids. Germline CDR1 MGHRA, CDR2 YSYEKL. With V trimmed by 1 base and J by 3 bases, 2 bases remained unmatched. This CDR3 reads CASSQALAGDYEQYF. CDR3 nucleotides: TGCGCCAGCAGCCAAGCACTAGCGGGAGACTACGAGCAGTACTTC.

This chain links TRBV7-9 with TRBJ2-7; no clear D. The CDR3 runs to 14 residues. CDR1 is SEHNR and CDR2 is FQNEAQ in the germline V gene (reference sequence). Deletions cut 3 bases from V and 6 bases from J, with 15 bases between. The CDR3 sequence is CASSFSGSTPEQYF. CDR3 bases: TGTGCCAGCAGCTTTTCTGGCTCCACGCCCGAGCAGTACTTC.

J is TRBJ1-1 and V is TRBV28; no reliable D call. Germline loops: CDR1 MDHEN, CDR2 SYDVKM. V was pared by 10 bases and J by 0 bases, with 9 bases between. The CDR3 consists of 12 residues. CDR3 sequence: CATNVMNTEAFF. In DNA, the CDR3 is TGTGCCACCAACGTCATGAACACTGAAGCTTTCTTT.

The chain uses TRBV15 and TRBJ2-3; maybe TRBD1 (5 bases). V lost 4 bases to trimming and J lost 7 bases, with 24 bases between them. This CDR3 contains 17 residues. Germline CDR1 LNHNV, CDR2 YYDKDF (reference sequence). This CDR3 reads CATSKEFLTASPHTQYF. The DNA of the CDR3 is TGTGCCACCAGCAAGGAATTCCTGACAGCGTCACCTCATACGCAGTATTTT.

As for this clone: Other DNA sequences in this sample translate to the same CDR3. V and J are TRBV9 and TRBJ2-7, with no clear D. The CDR3 sequence is 14 residues long. CDR1 is SGDLS and CDR2 is YYNGEE in the germline V gene. Trimming took 0 bases from V and 2 from J, leaving 9 bases between them. The CDR3 sequence is CASSVGGGTYEQYF. In DNA form, the CDR3 reads TGTGCCAGCAGCGTAGGAGGTGGGACCTACGAGCAGTACTTC.

This chain connects TRBV2 to TRBJ1-2; weak D call: TRBD1 (6 bases). Germline V lookup: CDR1 SNHLY, CDR2 FYNNEI. The CDR3 sequence is 13 residues long. V dropped 6 bases and J dropped 5 bases, with 13 bases sitting between them. The CDR3 protein is CASRPGTNYGYTF. In DNA, the CDR3 is TGTGCCAGCAGGCCCGGGACAAATTATGGCTACACCTTC. The full variable domain, with the rest looked up from reference TRBV2 and TRBJ1-2, is EPEVTQTPSHQVTQMGQEVILRCVPISNHLYFYWYRQILGQKVEFLVSFYNNEISEKSEIFDDQFSVERPDGSNFTLKIRSTKLEDSAMYFCASRPGTNYGYTFGSGTRLTVV.

This clone was observed a single time. For the CDR3, the DNA is TGCGCCAGCACTCAGTCCCTAACCGGGGAGCTGTTTTTT. Protein product: CASTQSLTGELFF. The chain is built from TRBV10-2 and TRBJ2-2; D not certain. This CDR3 region has 13 residues. V lost 7 bases, J lost 5 bases, and 11 bases lay in between. The V gene's germline CDR1 is WSHSY and CDR2 SAAADI.

A single count supports this clone. The chain carries TRBV13 and TRBJ2-3, with 8 bases that match TRBD2. The V and J ends lost 4 bases and 8 bases, in that order; junction bases with no gene match: 17. The CDR3 extends over 17 amino acids. Germline V gene sequence: CDR1 PRHDT, CDR2 FYEKMQ (reference sequence). The CDR3 bases are TGTGCCAGCAGCTCGGACCCTGGACTAGCTCCGTCAGCTACGCAGTATTTT. As protein: CASSSDPGLAPSATQYF. Supplemented by reference TRBV13 and TRBJ2-3, the full variable domain reads AAGVIQSPRHLIKEKRETATLKCYPIPRHDTVYWYQQGPGQDPQFLISFYEKMQSDKGSIPDRFSAQQFSDYHSELNMSSLELGDSALYFCASSSDPGLAPSATQYFGPGTRLTVL.

V and J are TRBV28 and TRBJ2-2, with D tentatively TRBD1 (6 bases). Germline V gene sequence: CDR1 MDHEN, CDR2 SYDVKM. Trimming pared 2 bases from V and 7 bases from J, leaving 20 bases between. CDR3 length: 17 amino acids. The CDR3 loop is CASSLGVQGLGIGELFF. The CDR3 nucleotides read TGTGCCAGCAGTTTAGGCGTACAGGGCTTAGGCATCGGGGAGCTGTTTTTT.

The chain recombines TRBV6-5 with TRBJ2-1; D perhaps matches TRBD2 (6 bases). Trimming removed 2 bases from V and 7 bases from J, with 12 bases in between. This CDR3 is built from 14 residues. Germline CDR1 reads MNHEY; CDR2 reads SVGAGI. The CDR3 is CASSYGGTPNEQFF. CDR3 sequence (DNA): TGTGCCAGCAGTTACGGGGGGACTCCTAATGAGCAGTTCTTC.

On this clone itself: Other DNA sequences in the sample encode the same CDR3. This rearrangement joins TRBV19 to TRBJ1-5; D gene ambiguous. Germline V gives CDR1 LNHDA, CDR2 SQIVND (reference sequence). This CDR3 region has 15 residues. V dropped 2 bases and J dropped 0 bases, with 8 bases sitting between them. The DNA of the CDR3 is TGTGCCAGTAGTATAACCCCTTATAGCAATCAGCCCCAGCATTTT. Translated: CASSITPYSNQPQHF.

This sequence joins TRBV4-1 and TRBJ1-5, with 10 nucleotides matching TRBD1. There are 15 residues in the CDR3. The germline V gene has CDR1 MGHRA and CDR2 YSYEKL. V was clipped by 6 bases and J by 4 bases; unmatched bases: 6. CDR3 nucleotide sequence: TGCGCCAGCAGACCGGACAGGGGGTCTAATCAGCCCCAGCATTTT. This encodes CASRPDRGSNQPQHF.

The rearrangement links TRBV4-1 to TRBJ2-1, with D possibly being TRBD1 or TRBD2 (5 bases each). This CDR3 is built from 16 residues. Trimming took 1 base from V and 5 from J, leaving 15 bases between them. Germline CDR1 MGHRA, CDR2 YSYEKL. The CDR3 DNA reads as TGCGCCAGCAGCCAAGTACGGGGCCCCGGCCACAATGAGCAGTTCTTC. It is translated as CASSQVRGPGHNEQFF.

The chain has TRBV5-1 and TRBJ1-1, with D possibly TRBD1 on 5 matching bases. This CDR3 is built from 15 residues. V was shortened by 2 bases and J by 2 bases, with 13 bases between the two germline ends. The germline CDR1 and CDR2 sequences are SGHRS and YFSETQ. CDR3 amino acids: CASSFGVGENTEAFF. The CDR3 DNA reads as TGCGCCAGCAGCTTCGGAGTGGGGGAAAACACTGAAGCTTTCTTT.

The chain has TRBV28 and TRBJ1-5, with D perhaps matching TRBD1 (5 bases). Looked up from germline, CDR1 is MDHEN and CDR2 is SYDVKM. The CDR3 is made up of 15 amino acids. V lost 5 bases, J lost 1 base, and 12 bases lay in between. The CDR3 DNA reads TGTGCCAGCAGTGGGGGACGGCAAAGCAATCAGCCCCAGCATTTT. Translation gives CASSGGRQSNQPQHF.

On this clone itself: Other DNA sequences in the sample encode the same CDR3. The chain combines TRBV9 with TRBJ1-2, with a weak D call TRBD1 (5 bases). V dropped 0 bases and J dropped 2 bases, with 8 bases sitting between them. The germline gives CDR1 SGDLS, CDR2 YYNGEE. The CDR3 has 14 amino acids. The CDR3, as DNA: TGTGCCAGCAGCGTAGCAGGGATGAACTATGGCTACACCTTC. Translating it yields CASSVAGMNYGYTF.

The V and J genes are TRBV28 and TRBJ1-1; D ambiguous. This CDR3 spans 12 amino acids. The V gene's germline CDR1 is MDHEN and CDR2 SYDVKM. With 3 bases removed from V and 7 bases from J, the gap between germline ends came to 9 bases. Here the CDR3 reads CASSFRGIEAFF. In nucleotides, the CDR3 is TGTGCCAGCAGTTTCCGAGGGATTGAAGCTTTCTTT.

This chain links TRBV18 with TRBJ2-5; no clear D gene. V dropped 0 bases and J dropped 5 bases, with 10 bases sitting between them. From germline, CDR1 is KGHSH and CDR2 LQKENI. This CDR3 is 14 amino acids long. The CDR3 is CASSPPSRTETQYF. The CDR3 DNA reads as TGTGCCAGCTCACCACCGAGCCGCACCGAGACCCAGTACTTC.

V gene TRBV6-6 combines with J gene TRBJ1-4; no clear D. CDR3 length: 12 residues. Germline loops: CDR1 MNHNY, CDR2 SVGAGI (reference sequence). V lost 6 bases to trimming and J lost 7 bases, with 9 bases between them. The CDR3 DNA reads TGTGCCAGCAGCGTGGCTGTTGAAAAACTGTTTTTT. Translation: CASSVAVEKLFF.

The genes are TRBV5-1 and TRBJ2-5; D remains unclear. This CDR3 contains 14 residues. Trimming shortened V by 4 bases and J by 5 bases, and 15 bases separated the two germline ends. The germline CDR1 and CDR2 sequences are SGHRS and YFSETQ. The CDR3 DNA reads as TGCGCCAGCAGCCCCTCCGCGTCGGGCGAGACCCAGTACTTC. Its translation is CASSPSASGETQYF.

This clone was seen only once. The chain couples TRBV4-1 to TRBJ2-5; 7 positions agree with TRBD1. The length of the CDR3 is 18 residues. CDR1 MGHRA and CDR2 YSYEKL come from the germline V gene. V trimming: 4 bases; J trimming: 3 bases; junction bases outside the gene matches: 17. The CDR3 here is CASSRYLGAGTAEETQYF. CDR3 nucleotides: TGCGCCAGCAGCCGCTATCTGGGGGCTGGGACAGCGGAAGAGACCCAGTACTTC.

V is TRBV6-5 and J is TRBJ1-6; weak D call: TRBD1 (5 bases). The CDR3 is 14 residues long. Germline V gene data show CDR1 as MNHEY and CDR2 as SVGAGI. V lost 2 bases to trimming and J lost 14 bases, with 16 bases between them. The CDR3 loop is CASSYGQGWSSLHF. The CDR3 DNA reads as TGTGCCAGCAGTTACGGCCAGGGTTGGAGTTCCCTCCACTTT.

This sequence joins TRBV9 and TRBJ2-7; 7 bases line up with TRBD1. Germline loops: CDR1 SGDLS, CDR2 YYNGEE. With 0 bases clipped from V and 7 bases from J, the junction kept 10 bases outside the gene matches. The CDR3 runs 15 residues. CDR3 DNA sequence: TGTGCCAGCAGCGTAGAAGGGACAGCCATAGAGGAGCAGTACTTC. This codes for CASSVEGTAIEEQYF.

J is TRBJ2-2 and V is TRBV14, with TRBD2 identical over 13 bases. The length of the CDR3 is 19 residues. CDR1 and CDR2 (germline): SGHDN, FVKESK. J gave up 6 bases and V 5 bases, and 15 bases lay outside the gene matches. This CDR3 reads CASSVGTSGKFVRAGELFF. The CDR3 DNA reads TGTGCCAGCAGCGTTGGGACTAGCGGGAAGTTCGTTCGGGCCGGGGAGCTGTTTTTT.